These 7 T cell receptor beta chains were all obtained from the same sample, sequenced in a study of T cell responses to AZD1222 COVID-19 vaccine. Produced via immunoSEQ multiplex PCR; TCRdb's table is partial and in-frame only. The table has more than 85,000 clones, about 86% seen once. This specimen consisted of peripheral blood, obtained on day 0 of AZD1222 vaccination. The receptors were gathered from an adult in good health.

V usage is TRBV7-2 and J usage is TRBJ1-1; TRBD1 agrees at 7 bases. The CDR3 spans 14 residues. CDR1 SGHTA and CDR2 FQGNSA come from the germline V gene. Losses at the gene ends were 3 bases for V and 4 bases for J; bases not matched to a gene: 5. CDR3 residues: CASSFSTGSTEAFF. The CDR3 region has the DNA TGTGCCAGCAGCTTCTCGACAGGGTCCACTGAAGCTTTCTTT.

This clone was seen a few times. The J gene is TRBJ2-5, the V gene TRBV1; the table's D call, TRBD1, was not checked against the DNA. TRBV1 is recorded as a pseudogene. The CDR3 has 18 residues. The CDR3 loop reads CTSSQDQGQGGNQETQYF. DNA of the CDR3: TGCACCAGCAGCCAAGATCAAGGGCAGGGCGGCAACCAAGAGACCCAGTACTTC.

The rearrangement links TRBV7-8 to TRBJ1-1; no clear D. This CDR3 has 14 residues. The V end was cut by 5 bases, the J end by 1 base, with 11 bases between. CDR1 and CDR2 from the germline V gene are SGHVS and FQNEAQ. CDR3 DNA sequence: TGTGCCAGCAGCCCCGGGAGTTGGAACACTGAAGCTTTCTTT. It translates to CASSPGSWNTEAFF.

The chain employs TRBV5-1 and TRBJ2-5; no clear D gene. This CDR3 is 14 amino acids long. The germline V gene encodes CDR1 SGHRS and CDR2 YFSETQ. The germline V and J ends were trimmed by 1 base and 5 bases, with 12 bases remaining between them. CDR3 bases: TGCGCCAGCAGCTTGAGTAGGCCGGAGGAGACCCAGTACTTC. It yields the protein CASSLSRPEETQYF.

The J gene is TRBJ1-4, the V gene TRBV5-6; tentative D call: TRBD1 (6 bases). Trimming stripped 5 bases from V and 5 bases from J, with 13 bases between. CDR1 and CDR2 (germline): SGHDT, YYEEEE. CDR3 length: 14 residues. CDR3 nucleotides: TGTGCCAGCAGTTTGACAGGAGCGAATGAAAAACTGTTTTTT. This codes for CASSLTGANEKLFF.

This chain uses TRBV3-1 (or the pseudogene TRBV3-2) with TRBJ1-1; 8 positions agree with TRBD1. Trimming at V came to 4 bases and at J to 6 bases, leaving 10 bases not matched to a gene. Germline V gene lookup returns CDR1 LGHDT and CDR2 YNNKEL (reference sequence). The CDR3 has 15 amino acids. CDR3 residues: CASSLPGQARPEAFF. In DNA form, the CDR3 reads TGTGCCAGCAGCCTCCCGGGACAGGCGCGACCTGAAGCTTTCTTT.

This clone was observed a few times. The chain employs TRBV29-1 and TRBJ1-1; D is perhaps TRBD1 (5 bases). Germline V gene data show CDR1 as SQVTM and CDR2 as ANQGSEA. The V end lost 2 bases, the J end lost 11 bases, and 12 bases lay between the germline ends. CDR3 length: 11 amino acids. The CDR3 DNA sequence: TGCAGCGTTGAATTGCAGGGAGGGGCTTTCTTT. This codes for CSVELQGGAFF.